This record covers a single T cell receptor (beta chain). The sample is drawn from a study of blood T cells in healthy people across ages. This CDR3 has 12 amino acids. The J segment lost 9 bases and the V segment lost 2 bases, leaving 1 base of the junction unmatched. PCR was performed a second time for roughly 6 to 12 cycles using a sample-barcoded 5' primer and a J-beta primer mix. TCRdb re-derived calls from the 5' RACE reads in MiXCR, one entry per CDR3 protein. The repertoire holds hundreds of thousands of distinct CDR3 sequences, with 58% as singletons. J is TRBJ2-3 and V is TRBV12-3 or TRBV12-4; 8 bases map to TRBD2. The receptor's source is a man aged 25 to 45 in good health. Source material: blood. The CDR3 loop is CASSLPSGTQYF. CDR3 nucleotide sequence: TGTGCCAGCAGTTTACCTAGCGGGACGCAGTATTTT.